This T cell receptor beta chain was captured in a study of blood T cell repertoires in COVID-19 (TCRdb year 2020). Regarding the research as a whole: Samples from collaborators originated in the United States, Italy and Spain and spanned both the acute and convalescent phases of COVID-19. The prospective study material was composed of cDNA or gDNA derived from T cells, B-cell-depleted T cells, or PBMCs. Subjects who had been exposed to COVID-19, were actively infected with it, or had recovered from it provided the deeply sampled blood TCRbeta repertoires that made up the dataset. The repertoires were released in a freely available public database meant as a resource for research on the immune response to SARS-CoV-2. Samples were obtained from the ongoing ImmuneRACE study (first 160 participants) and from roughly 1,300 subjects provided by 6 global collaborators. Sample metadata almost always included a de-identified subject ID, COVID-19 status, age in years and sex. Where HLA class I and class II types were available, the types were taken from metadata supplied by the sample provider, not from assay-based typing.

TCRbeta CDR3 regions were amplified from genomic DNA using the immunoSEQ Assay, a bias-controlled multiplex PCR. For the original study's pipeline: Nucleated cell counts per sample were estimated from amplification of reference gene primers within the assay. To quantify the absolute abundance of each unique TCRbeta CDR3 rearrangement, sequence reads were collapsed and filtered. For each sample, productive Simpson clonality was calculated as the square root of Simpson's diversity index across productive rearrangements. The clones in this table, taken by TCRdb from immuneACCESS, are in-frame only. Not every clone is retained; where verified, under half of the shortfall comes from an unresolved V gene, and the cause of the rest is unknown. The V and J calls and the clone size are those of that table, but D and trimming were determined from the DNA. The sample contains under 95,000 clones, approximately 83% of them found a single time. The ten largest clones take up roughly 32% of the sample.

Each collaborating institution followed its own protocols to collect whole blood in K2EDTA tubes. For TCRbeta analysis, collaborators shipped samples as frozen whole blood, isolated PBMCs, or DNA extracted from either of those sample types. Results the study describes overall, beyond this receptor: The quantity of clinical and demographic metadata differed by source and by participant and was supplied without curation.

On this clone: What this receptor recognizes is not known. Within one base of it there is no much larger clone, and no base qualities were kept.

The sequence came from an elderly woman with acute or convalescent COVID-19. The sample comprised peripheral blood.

The nucleotide sequence is given as TGTGCCAGCAGCTTGGAAGTGACAGGGGGCGCCGGCGGGGAGCTGTTTTTT. This encodes CASSLEVTGGAGGELFF. The chain is made from TRBV5-5 and TRBJ2-2, with 10 bases matching TRBD1. The cysteine opens and the phenylalanine closes a CDR3 of 17 amino acids. The sequence is cut down to CDR3 DNA, 51 bases in frame from base 1. Trimming removed 0 bases from V and 7 bases from J; the gene matches leave 9 bases unexplained. Sequences SGHKS (CDR1) and YYEKEE (CDR2) are obtained from the germline V gene (reference sequence).